This T cell receptor beta chain was sequenced for a study of blood T cell repertoires in COVID-19. Study-level information: The origin of the acute and convalescent COVID-19 samples was the United States, Italy and Spain. PBMCs, B-cell-depleted T cells, or T cells provided the cDNA or gDNA that made up the material.

Authors' methods: Reference gene primers were amplified, and this amplification served to estimate nucleated cell counts. Libraries were prepared by immunoSEQ multiplex PCR; TCRdb keeps only in-frame clonotypes and omits some of them. V and J calls and clone size are given by that table; D and trimming were obtained from the DNA. The sample records more than 110,000 clones, over 75% being singletons. This receptor was identified in a human donor in a cohort sampled during active COVID-19. The sample consisted of peripheral blood.

CDR3 in amino acids: CASSLQAVGYGYTF. The CDR3 region has the DNA TGTGCCAGTAGTTTACAGGCGGTTGGCTATGGCTACACCTTC. The chain employs TRBV19 and TRBJ1-2, with D perhaps TRBD1 (5 bases). The CDR3 loop spans 14 amino acids. Trimming removed 5 bases from V and 4 bases from J, with 14 bases in between. Germline values: CDR1 LNHDA, CDR2 SQIVND (reference sequence).